The 26 T cell receptor beta chains below all came from one sample that was sequenced in a study of shared clonotypes between healthy human individuals. The assay was immunoSEQ multiplex PCR, and TCRdb's table has in-frame clones only and misses some. The sample holds fewer than 650,000 clones, around 80% seen once. Source material: PBMCs. The receptors were gathered from a woman in her thirties or forties in good health. Some clones in this sample may be carry-over from other donors' samples.

This clone appeared once. This sequence joins TRBV7-9 and TRBJ2-6, with unresolved D. The V and J ends lost 7 bases and 1 base respectively, with 8 bases between them. Germline V gives CDR1 SEHNR, CDR2 FQNEAQ (reference sequence). The CDR3 sequence is 14 residues long. CDR3 nucleotide sequence: TGTGCCAGCAATGATGGGTCTGGGGCCAACGTCCTGACTTTC. Residues: CASNDGSGANVLTF.

This clone was detected a few times. The sample holds other DNA sequences that translate to the same CDR3. V gene TRBV10-3 combines with J gene TRBJ2-7; D gene unclear. With 2 bases removed from V and 3 bases from J, the gap between germline ends came to 5 bases. The germline gives CDR1 ENHRY, CDR2 SYGVKD. The CDR3 extends over 12 amino acids. The chain's CDR3 is CAISEIGYEQYF. The CDR3 region has the DNA TGTGCCATCAGTGAGATCGGCTACGAGCAGTACTTC.

J is TRBJ2-7 and V is TRBV5-1; no clear D. Trimming took 4 bases from V and 2 from J, leaving 16 bases between them. The CDR3 sequence is 15 residues long. The germline gives CDR1 SGHRS, CDR2 YFSETQ. The CDR3 coding sequence is TGCGCCAGCAGCCCAGGCAACGGGTGGACCTACGAGCAGTACTTC. The encoded protein is CASSPGNGWTYEQYF.

The chain joins TRBV9 to TRBJ2-5, with 10 positions matching TRBD1. The ends lost 4 bases at V and 4 bases at J; junction bases unmatched: 10. This CDR3 comprises 16 residues. Germline values: CDR1 SGDLS, CDR2 YYNGEE. CDR3 residues: CASSSYLGTGVETQYF. CDR3 nucleotide sequence: TGTGCCAGCAGCTCTTATTTGGGGACAGGGGTAGAGACCCAGTACTTC.

V is TRBV4-2 and J is TRBJ2-1; 12 positions match TRBD2. J lost 5 bases, V lost 0 bases, and 5 bases had no gene match. From germline, CDR1 is LGHNA and CDR2 YNFKEQ. The length of the CDR3 is 17 residues. The CDR3 loop reads CASSQEGASGRDNEQFF. CDR3 DNA: TGTGCCAGCAGCCAAGAAGGTGCTAGCGGGAGGGACAATGAGCAGTTCTTC.

On this clone itself: The junction differs from germline at one of its ends, possibly a read error. The chain couples TRBV10-3 to TRBJ2-7; 7 bases match TRBD1. Germline V gene lookup returns CDR1 ENHRY and CDR2 SYGVKD. CDR3 length: 13 residues. CDR3: CAIKGAGGDEQCF. The CDR3 DNA sequence: TGTGCCATCAAGGGGGCGGGTGGGGACGAGCAGTGCTTC.

The chain joins TRBV28 to TRBJ1-1, with D perhaps TRBD1 (6 bases). Trimming removed 4 bases at V and 4 bases at J, with 22 bases between. Per germline, CDR1 MDHEN and CDR2 SYDVKM. The CDR3 is 17 residues long. The CDR3 bases are TGTGCCAGCAGTTCGATAAGCCAGGGAGGAGGGGGCACTGAAGCTTTCTTT. It yields the protein CASSSISQGGGGTEAFF.

For this clone: At one boundary the junction diverges from the germline segment, which might be a read error. This sequence joins TRBV7-9 and TRBJ2-7; 8 bases map to TRBD1. This CDR3 region has 11 residues. Germline V lookup: CDR1 SEHNR, CDR2 FQNEAQ (reference sequence). CDR3 nucleotide sequence: TGTGCCAGCAGCTTATCGGGACAGGCTGCGTTC. Translation gives CASSLSGQAAF.

Points on this clone: A far larger clone is one base from this, pointing to a likely read error. The same CDR3 also results from other DNA sequences found in this sample. The J gene is TRBJ1-2, the V gene TRBV28; no clear D gene. CDR1 is MDHEN, CDR2 SYDVKM, per germline. The CDR3 spans 12 residues. CDR3: CASSLRLYGYTF. The CDR3 coding sequence is TGTGCCAGCAGCCTTCGACTGTATGGCTACACTTTC.

The chain couples TRBV6-4 to TRBJ2-5, with TRBD2 matching 9 bases. After removal of 3 bases from V and 2 bases from J, the junction contained 4 bases not matched to a gene. This CDR3 comprises 15 residues. Germline CDR1 and CDR2: MRHNA and SNTAGT. The CDR3 bases are TGTGCCAGCAGTGAAAGCCTAGCGGGGCAAGAGACCCAGTACTTC. This encodes CASSESLAGQETQYF.

This rearrangement joins TRBV4-2 to TRBJ1-4, with a weak D call TRBD1 (6 bases). The V gene's germline CDR1 is LGHNA and CDR2 YNFKEQ. The V end was cut by 2 bases, the J end by 8 bases, with 12 bases between. This CDR3 spans 14 amino acids. Here the CDR3 DNA reads TGTGCCAGCAGCCAATTGCCAGGGGCAGAAAAACTGTTTTTT. This translates into CASSQLPGAEKLFF.

V is TRBV7-5 and J is TRBJ2-6. TRBV7-5 is labeled a pseudogene. The CDR3 runs to 18 residues. The CDR3 coding sequence is TGTGCCAGAAGCTTCCGGCAGGAGCCGAAATCTGGGGCCAACGTCCTGACTTTC. This sequence encodes CARSFRQEPKSGANVLTF.

V gene TRBV27 combines with J gene TRBJ1-5; 11 bases line up with TRBD1. Germline loops: CDR1 MNHEY, CDR2 SMNVEV (reference sequence). J gave up 2 bases and V 5 bases, and 5 bases lay outside the gene matches. The CDR3 loop spans 16 amino acids. In nucleotides, the CDR3 is TGTGCCAGCAGTAAGGTGGGACAGGGGGGCAATCAGCCCCAGCATTTT. Protein: CASSKVGQGGNQPQHF.

This chain joins TRBV7-9 and TRBJ2-5, with D perhaps matching TRBD1 (5 bases). The J call may be in error: the DNA end matches TRBJ2-7 better. This CDR3 has 14 amino acids. Germline-derived CDR1 and CDR2 are SEHNR and FQNEAQ (reference sequence). CDR3 sequence: CASSDLRGHYEQYF. CDR3 sequence (DNA): TGTGCCAGCAGCGATCTAAGGGGCCACTACGAGCAGTACTTC.

This chain uses TRBV4-1 with TRBJ2-1; weak D call: TRBD2 (5 bases). Trimming cost V 1 base and J 6 bases, with 16 bases left between them. CDR1 and CDR2 from the germline V gene are MGHRA and YSYEKL. This CDR3 comprises 16 residues. CDR3 residues: CASSQVPGMARNEQFF. The CDR3 region has the DNA TGCGCCAGCAGCCAAGTGCCGGGAATGGCTCGCAATGAGCAGTTCTTC.

Concerning this clone: One end of the junction fails to match germline, which may point to a read error. The chain recombines TRBV30 with TRBJ2-7; D is uncertain. Germline-derived CDR1 and CDR2 are GTSNPN and SVGIG (reference sequence). The CDR3 is 12 residues long. CDR3 sequence reads: CAWSRQDSLGHF. As DNA, the CDR3 is TGTGCCTGGAGTCGGCAGGATAGCCTTGGACACTTC.

The rearrangement uses TRBV30 and TRBJ1-2; no clear D gene. This CDR3 spans 13 amino acids. The V end was cut by 0 bases, the J end by 4 bases, with 9 bases between. Germline CDR1 GTSNPN, CDR2 SVGIG (reference sequence). The CDR3 loop is CAWSVGWGYGYTF. CDR3 in DNA: TGTGCCTGGAGTGTTGGGTGGGGCTATGGCTACACCTTC. Full variable domain (missing parts from reference TRBV30 and TRBJ1-2): SQTIHQWPATLVQPVGSPLSLECTVEGTSNPNLYWYRQAAGRGLQLLFYSVGIGQISSEVPQNLSASRPQDRQFILSSKKLLLSDSGFYLCAWSVGWGYGYTFGSGTRLTVV.

This clone has just one count. The V and J genes are TRBV9 and TRBJ2-1; 8 bases agree with TRBD2. CDR1 is SGDLS, CDR2 YYNGEE, per germline. The CDR3 is 13 amino acids. Losses at the gene ends were 0 bases for V and 9 bases for J; bases not matched to a gene: 2. CDR3 sequence (DNA): TGTGCCAGCAGCGTAGGGACTAGCAGTGAGCAGTTCTTC. Its translation: CASSVGTSSEQFF.

A note on this clone: This may be a read error, as it is one base from a much larger clone. The gene calls are TRBV2 and TRBJ1-4; tentatively, D is TRBD1 (5 bases). CDR3 size: 13 residues. Germline CDR1 reads SNHLY; CDR2 reads FYNNEI. DNA for the CDR3: TGTGCCAGCAGCCAGGGAGGGGCTGAAAGACTGTTTTTT. Translating gives CASSQGGAERLFF.

This clone occurred once. Given a much more abundant clone one base away, this may be a read error. The missing conserved phenylalanine or tryptophan at the end of this CDR3 makes a read error likely. V and J are TRBV30 and TRBJ1-5; 7 positions match TRBD1. In germline, CDR1 is GTSNPN, CDR2 SVGIG (reference sequence). CDR3 length equals 13 residues. Trimming took 5 bases from V and 6 from J; bases not matched to a gene: 7. This chain's CDR3 is CAWSTGISQPQHL. In DNA, the CDR3 is TGTGCCTGGTCGACAGGGATCAGTCAGCCCCAGCATCTT.

This clone was picked up a small number of times. Just one base apart from a much larger clone, this may be a read error. At the DNA level, this CDR3 is encoded by other sequences in the same sample as well. The V call is TRBV7-2, the J call TRBJ2-5, with a weak D call TRBD2 (5 bases). The CDR3 totals 13 residues. Germline assignment: CDR1 SGHTA and CDR2 FQGNSA. CDR3 residues: CASSLEGLATQYF. Written as DNA, the CDR3 is TGCGCCAGCAGCTTAGAAGGGCTAGCGACCCAGTACTTC.

This sequence joins TRBV25-1 and TRBJ2-3; tentative D call: TRBD2 (5 bases). The V gene's germline CDR1 is MGHDK and CDR2 SYGVNS. CDR3 length equals 15 residues. Trimming cost V 7 bases and J 2 bases, with 16 bases left between them. The CDR3: CASTPGGGPTDTQYF. The DNA for the CDR3 is TGTGCCAGCACCCCGGGCGGAGGCCCCACAGATACGCAGTATTTT.

The chain carries TRBV28 and TRBJ2-1; weak D call: TRBD1 (5 bases). Germline CDR1 MDHEN, CDR2 SYDVKM. The ends were cut back, 2 bases at V and 8 bases at J, with 13 bases in the middle. The CDR3 runs 14 residues. Here the CDR3 reads CASSLLGARHEQFF. In DNA, the CDR3 is TGTGCCAGCAGTTTACTAGGGGCCCGCCATGAGCAGTTCTTC.

The genes are TRBV30 and TRBJ1-4; D call uncertain. The CDR3 loop spans 14 amino acids. Germline CDR1 GTSNPN, CDR2 SVGIG (reference sequence). Trimming stripped 0 bases from V and 5 bases from J, with 10 bases between. In DNA form, the CDR3 reads TGTGCCTGGAGTGTCGGGCAGACAAATGAAAAACTGTTTTTT. This translates into CAWSVGQTNEKLFF.

The chain employs TRBV30 and TRBJ1-5; weak D call: TRBD1 (5 bases). The germline CDR1 and CDR2 sequences are GTSNPN and SVGIG (reference sequence). Trimming removed 0 bases from V and 5 bases from J, with 8 bases in between. This CDR3 is built from 13 residues. The CDR3 is CAWSVEGYQPQHF. The CDR3 bases are TGTGCCTGGAGTGTGGAGGGGTATCAGCCCCAGCATTTT.

The rearrangement joins TRBV7-9 to TRBJ2-3; 9 bases match TRBD2. Germline CDR1 SEHNR, CDR2 FQNEAQ (reference sequence). This CDR3 comprises 16 residues. Losses at the gene ends were 1 base for V and 6 bases for J; bases not matched to a gene: 8. The chain's CDR3 is CASSLGVAGVGDTQYF. CDR3 nucleotide sequence: TGTGCCAGCAGCTTAGGGGTAGCGGGAGTAGGGGATACGCAGTATTTT.